The present entry profiles one T cell receptor (beta chain) with its context. Its matching antigen is unknown. After removal of 4 bases from V and 0 bases from J, the junction contained 3 bases not matched to a gene. Germline loops: CDR1 SGHAT, CDR2 FQNNGV. The CDR3 is 15 amino acids. The sample belongs to a study of early T cells in non-severe SARS-CoV-2 infection. Overall study: Sequencing was performed on bulk RNA from unsorted whole blood, leaving chains unpaired. Study results and caveats: Matching results from VDJdb favored anti-spike CD8 responses, leaving private and CD4 specificities undetected.

Unique molecular identifiers were added to individual cDNA molecules. TCRdb recomputed calls from the 5' RACE reads with MiXCR, one row per CDR3 protein. The data contain roughly 80,000 distinct CDR3 sequences, more than 12% of them singletons. The sequenced sample was whole blood. V usage is TRBV11-2 and J usage is TRBJ2-7, with 10 positions matching TRBD1. This sequence was found in an adult who was a healthcare worker with PCR-confirmed SARS-CoV-2 infection or an uninfected control (not recorded which). This chain's CDR3 is CASSSDRGLSYEQYF. The CDR3 bases are TGTGCCAGCAGCTCCGACAGGGGGCTCTCCTACGAGCAGTACTTC.